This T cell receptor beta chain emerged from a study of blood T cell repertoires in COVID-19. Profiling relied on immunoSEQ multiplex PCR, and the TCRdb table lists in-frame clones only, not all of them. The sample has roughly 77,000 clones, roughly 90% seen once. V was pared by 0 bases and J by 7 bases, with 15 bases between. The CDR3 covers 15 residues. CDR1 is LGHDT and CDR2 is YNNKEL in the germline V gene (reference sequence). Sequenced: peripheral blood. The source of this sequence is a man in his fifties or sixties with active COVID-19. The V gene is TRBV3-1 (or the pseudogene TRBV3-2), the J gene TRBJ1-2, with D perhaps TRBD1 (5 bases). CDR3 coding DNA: TGTGCCAGCAGCCAAGATCCTGACAGTGCCTTTGGCTACACCTTC. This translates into CASSQDPDSAFGYTF.